The present entry profiles one T cell receptor beta chain with its context. Its antigen remains unknown. This entry belongs to a study of cytomegalovirus exposure and HLA in healthy donors. This CDR3 comprises 15 residues. The V gene's germline CDR1 is MDHEN and CDR2 SYDVKM. J lost 11 bases, V lost 5 bases, and 12 bases had no gene match. Study-wide results and caveats: A missense DCLRE1C variant was associated with V- and J-gene trimming of TCR beta chains in a later analysis, and an independent cohort replicated the association. Most TCR sequences proved rare, with some public TCRs found in many donors.

Vbeta (60) and Jbeta (13) primers were used in the PCR. The repertoire was sequenced with immunoSEQ multiplex PCR; TCRdb's copy has only in-frame clones and lacks some. The repertoire holds roughly 100,000 clones, around 80% seen once, with approximately 3% in the top ten. This TCR was sampled from a woman aged 40 to 49 in good health and CMV-seronegative. The chain recombines TRBV28 with TRBJ1-4, with 9 nucleotides matching TRBD1. Sequenced: PBMCs. The CDR3 DNA reads TGTGCCAGCAGTCGACGGACAGGGGCGCCTGAGAAACTGTTTTTT. It translates to CASSRRTGAPEKLFF.